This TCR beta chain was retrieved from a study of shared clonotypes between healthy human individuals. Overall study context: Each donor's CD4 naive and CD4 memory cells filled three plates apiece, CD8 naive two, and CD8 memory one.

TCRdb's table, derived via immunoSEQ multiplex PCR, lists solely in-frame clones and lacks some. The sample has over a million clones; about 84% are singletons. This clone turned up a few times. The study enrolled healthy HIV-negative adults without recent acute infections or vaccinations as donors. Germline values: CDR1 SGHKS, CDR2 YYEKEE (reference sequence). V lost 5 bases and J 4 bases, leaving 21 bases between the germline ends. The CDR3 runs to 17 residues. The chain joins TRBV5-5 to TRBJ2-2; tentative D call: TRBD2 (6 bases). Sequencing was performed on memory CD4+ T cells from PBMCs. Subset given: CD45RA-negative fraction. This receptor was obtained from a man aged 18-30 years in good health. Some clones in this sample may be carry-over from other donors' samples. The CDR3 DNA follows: TGTGCCAGCAGTGGGGGACTCGCGAGTGGGGCCACCGGGGAGCTGTTTTTT. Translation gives CASSGGLASGATGELFF.